These 11 T cell receptor beta chains were all obtained from the same sample, sequenced in a study of graft-versus-host responses after intestinal transplantation. Using immunoSEQ multiplex PCR, the repertoire was profiled, and TCRdb retains in-frame clones only, with some absent. The repertoire includes 15,000 to 20,000 clones, around 90% of them detected once, and under 2% sits in the top ten. The sample consisted of PBMCs, taken around 350 days after transplant. Receptors were obtained from a human patient who received an intestinal transplant, so some T cells may come from the graft donor.

This chain joins TRBV9 and TRBJ2-3; 14 bases are a match to TRBD2. Germline CDR1 and CDR2: SGDLS and YYNGEE. There are 16 residues in the CDR3. The junction had 7 bases not matched to a gene; V was cut back by 5 bases and J by 5 bases. CDR3 amino acids: CASSATSGRAGDTQYF. In DNA form, the CDR3 reads TGTGCCAGCAGTGCGACTAGCGGGAGGGCCGGAGATACGCAGTATTTT. Full variable domain (remainder filled in from reference TRBV9 and TRBJ2-3): DSGVTQTPKHLITATGQRVTLRCSPRSGDLSVYWYQQSLDQGLQFLIQYYNGEERAKGNILERFSAQQFPDLHSELNLSSLELGDSALYFCASSATSGRAGDTQYFGPGTRLTVL.

The chain employs TRBV11-2 and TRBJ2-1, with 12 nucleotides matching TRBD2. Germline CDR1 SGHAT, CDR2 FQNNGV. J gave up 10 bases and V 7 bases, and 14 bases lay outside the gene matches. The CDR3 consists of 16 residues. The CDR3 region has the DNA TGTGCCAGCACCCCTGGGGCTAGCGGGGGGGTTGGAGAGCAGTTCTTC. It encodes CASTPGASGGVGEQFF.

CDR3 sequence: CASSQLNLGVMKTQYF. CDR3 in DNA: TGCGCCAGCAGCCAACTAAACTTGGGGGTGATGAAGACCCAGTACTTC. This chain links TRBV4-1 with TRBJ2-5, with D perhaps being TRBD1 or TRBD2 (5 bases each). V dropped 2 bases and J dropped 6 bases, with 19 bases sitting between them. CDR1 and CDR2 (germline): MGHRA, YSYEKL. The CDR3 runs 16 residues.

The chain combines TRBV6-1 with TRBJ1-1; D gene unclear. The CDR3 is 14 amino acids. V lost 5 bases and J lost 0, with 10 bases in between. The germline V gene has CDR1 MNHNS and CDR2 SASEGT. This chain's CDR3 is CASSRDPLNTEAFF. In nucleotides, the CDR3 is TGTGCCAGCAGTCGAGACCCTTTGAACACTGAAGCTTTCTTT.

The chain couples TRBV5-6 to TRBJ2-7, with no clear D. Germline CDR1 SGHDT, CDR2 YYEEEE. The length of the CDR3 is 14 residues. V lost 4 bases and J 2 bases, leaving 13 bases between the germline ends. CDR3 protein: CASSPRLITYEQYF. The CDR3 DNA reads as TGTGCCAGCAGCCCGCGACTGATTACCTACGAGCAGTACTTC.

The V call is TRBV25-1, the J call TRBJ1-2; 8 bases fit TRBD1. CDR1 and CDR2 (germline): MGHDK, SYGVNS. The length of the CDR3 is 14 residues. With V trimmed by 4 bases and J by 2 bases, 3 bases remained unmatched. This chain's CDR3 is CASSGTGRNYGYTF. In nucleotides, the CDR3 is TGTGCCAGCAGTGGGACAGGGAGGAACTATGGCTACACCTTC.

This chain connects TRBV11-3 to TRBJ2-7; no reliable D call. The CDR3 sequence is 13 residues long. Looked up from germline, CDR1 is SGHNT and CDR2 is YENEEA. Trimming removed 1 base at V and 0 bases at J, with 4 bases between. Here the CDR3 DNA reads TGTGCCAGCAGCTTAGGCCCCTCCTACGAGCAGTACTTC. Protein sequence: CASSLGPSYEQYF. Complete variable domain (other parts from reference TRBV11-3 and TRBJ2-7): EAGVVQSPRYKIIEKKQPVAFWCNPISGHNTLYWYLQNLGQGPELLIRYENEEAVDDSQLPKDRFSAERLKGVDSTLKIQPAELGDSAVYLCASSLGPSYEQYFGPGTRLTVT.

The chain carries TRBV6-5 and TRBJ2-3; D gene ambiguous. The CDR3 runs 15 residues. The germline V and J ends were trimmed by 2 bases and 2 bases, with 11 bases remaining between them. CDR1 MNHEY and CDR2 SVGAGI come from the germline V gene. CDR3 loop: CASSYTISFTDTQYF. The CDR3 coding sequence is TGTGCCAGCAGTTACACCATAAGTTTCACAGATACGCAGTATTTT.

This clone appeared once. The chain has TRBV30 and TRBJ2-5; possibly TRBD1 or TRBD2 for D (5 bases each). The CDR3 spans 15 residues. Germline values: CDR1 GTSNPN, CDR2 SVGIG (reference sequence). Trimming removed 2 bases at V and 2 bases at J, with 15 bases between. The DNA for the CDR3 is TGTGCCTGGAGTCCCCAACCGGGACCTCAAGAGACCCAGTACTTC. As protein: CAWSPQPGPQETQYF.

The gene calls are TRBV15 and TRBJ2-2, with D tentatively TRBD2 (5 bases). V dropped 0 bases and J dropped 5 bases, with 10 bases sitting between them. CDR1 is LNHNV, CDR2 YYDKDF, per germline (reference sequence). The CDR3 is 15 residues long. CDR3: CATSRDLGETGELFF. The CDR3 nucleotides read TGTGCCACCAGCAGAGATCTTGGGGAGACCGGGGAGCTGTTTTTT. The complete variable domain, with remaining parts taken from reference TRBV15 and TRBJ2-2, reads DAMVIQNPRYQVTQFGKPVTLSCSQTLNHNVMYWYQQKSSQAPKLLFHYYDKDFNNEADTPDNFQSRRPNTSFCFLDIRSPGLGDTAMYLCATSRDLGETGELFFGEGSRLTVL.

The rearrangement joins TRBV27 to TRBJ1-5; the D gene is possibly TRBD1 (5 bases). The CDR3 sequence is 14 residues long. Trimming left V 4 bases short and J 4 bases short, with 11 bases between. Germline loops: CDR1 MNHEY, CDR2 SMNVEV (reference sequence). This chain's CDR3 is CASSYRDSNQPQHF. In DNA, the CDR3 is TGTGCCAGCAGTTACCGGGACTCTAATCAGCCCCAGCATTTT.